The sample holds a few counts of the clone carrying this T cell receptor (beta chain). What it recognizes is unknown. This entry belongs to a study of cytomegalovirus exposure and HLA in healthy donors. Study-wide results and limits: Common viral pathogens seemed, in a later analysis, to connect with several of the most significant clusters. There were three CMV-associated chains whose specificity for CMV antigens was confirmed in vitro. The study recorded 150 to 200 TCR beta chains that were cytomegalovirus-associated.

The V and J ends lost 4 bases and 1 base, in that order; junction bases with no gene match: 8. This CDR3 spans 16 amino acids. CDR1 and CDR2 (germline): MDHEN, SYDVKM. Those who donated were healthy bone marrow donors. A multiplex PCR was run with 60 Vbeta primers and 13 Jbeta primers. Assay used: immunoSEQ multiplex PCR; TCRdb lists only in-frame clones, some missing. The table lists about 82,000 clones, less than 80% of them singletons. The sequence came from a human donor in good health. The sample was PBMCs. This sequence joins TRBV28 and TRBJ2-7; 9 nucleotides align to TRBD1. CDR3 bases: TGTGCCAGCAGTTCCCTAGGACAGGGGTTGTCCTACGAGCAGTACTTC. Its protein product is CASSSLGQGLSYEQYF.